A single sample gave rise to the 9 T cell receptor beta chains below, sequenced in a study of T cells in tuberculosis. Sequencing was performed with immunoSEQ multiplex PCR; in TCRdb, only in-frame clones are kept and a portion is missing. The sample lists about 30,000 clones; roughly 95% were seen once. Sequencing used PBMCs. The origin of the receptors is a donor between 10 and 35 years old with latent tuberculosis or without tuberculosis infection.

The CDR3 reads CAWSVRVSGVSYEQYF. The CDR3 DNA follows: TGTGCCTGGAGTGTACGAGTTAGCGGGGTCTCCTACGAGCAGTACTTC. The rearrangement uses TRBV30 and TRBJ2-7; 8 bases match TRBD2. V was clipped by 0 bases and J by 0 bases; unmatched bases: 7. The CDR3 runs 16 residues. The germline gives CDR1 GTSNPN, CDR2 SVGIG (reference sequence). Together with reference TRBV30 and TRBJ2-7, the CDR3 gives the full variable domain: SQTIHQWPATLVQPVGSPLSLECTVEGTSNPNLYWYRQAAGRGLQLLFYSVGIGQISSEVPQNLSASRPQDRQFILSSKKLLLSDSGFYLCAWSVRVSGVSYEQYFGPGTRLTVT.

A single count supports this clone. The V and J genes are TRBV6-5 and TRBJ2-6; D gene ambiguous. Germline CDR1 and CDR2: MNHEY and SVGAGI. Trimming removed 2 bases at V and 0 bases at J, with 5 bases between. The CDR3 is 15 amino acids. CDR3 protein: CASSYESSGANVLTF. CDR3 in DNA: TGTGCCAGCAGTTACGAGAGCTCTGGGGCCAACGTCCTGACTTTC.

V is TRBV5-6 and J is TRBJ1-2, with 7 bases that match TRBD1. This CDR3 is built from 13 residues. V gave up 4 bases and J gave up 3 bases; unmatched junction bases: 3. The germline V gene has CDR1 SGHDT and CDR2 YYEEEE. CDR3 coding DNA: TGTGCCAGCAGCCTTGGACAGGACTATGGCTACACCTTC. It specifies CASSLGQDYGYTF.

V and J are TRBV27 and TRBJ2-6, with a weak D call TRBD1 (5 bases). CDR3 length equals 16 residues. Trimming cost V 3 bases and J 3 bases, with 12 bases left between them. CDR1 and CDR2 from the germline V gene are MNHEY and SMNVEV (reference sequence). CDR3 bases: TGTGCCAGCAGTTTTCAGGGAATAAGTGGGGCCAACGTCCTGACTTTC. Amino acid sequence: CASSFQGISGANVLTF. The variable domain in full, with the rest retrieved from reference TRBV27 and TRBJ2-6, is EAQVTQNPRYLITVTGKKLTVTCSQNMNHEYMSWYRQDPGLGLRQIYYSMNVEVTDKGDVPEGYKVSRKEKRNFPLILESPSPNQTSLYFCASSFQGISGANVLTFGAGSRLTVL.

The rearrangement links TRBV4-1 to TRBJ2-1; the D is unclear. V lost 1 base, J lost 6 bases, and 13 bases lay in between. The germline V gene has CDR1 MGHRA and CDR2 YSYEKL. The CDR3 is made up of 15 amino acids. CDR3 bases: TGCGCCAGCAGCCAAGTTTTACAGACGATCAATGAGCAGTTCTTC. Protein sequence: CASSQVLQTINEQFF.

J is TRBJ1-1 and V is TRBV5-6; the match to TRBD1 covers 7 bases. The V segment lost 2 bases and the J segment 3 bases; nucleotides outside the gene matches: 4. Germline V gives CDR1 SGHDT, CDR2 YYEEEE. The CDR3 runs to 14 residues. Written as DNA, the CDR3 is TGTGCCAGCAGCTTTAGGAGGGGGCACACTGAAGCTTTCTTT. Residues: CASSFRRGHTEAFF.

The chain uses TRBV19 and TRBJ2-7; the D gene is possibly TRBD2 (5 bases). Germline CDR1 LNHDA, CDR2 SQIVND (reference sequence). Trimming stripped 3 bases from V and 2 bases from J, with 11 bases between. This CDR3 is built from 14 residues. CDR3 nucleotides: TGTGCCAGTAGTATGGACTCTGATACCTACGAGCAGTACTTC. As protein: CASSMDSDTYEQYF.

This chain connects TRBV4-1 to TRBJ1-3; TRBD1 agrees at 10 bases. V lost 4 bases and J lost 4; bases outside the gene matches: 4. Germline CDR1 and CDR2: MGHRA and YSYEKL. The CDR3 sequence is 15 residues long. Here the CDR3 DNA reads TGCGCCAGCAGCCCGGACAGGGGGAGGGGAAACACCATATATTTT. It translates to CASSPDRGRGNTIYF.

V usage is TRBV10-2 and J usage is TRBJ2-4; TRBD1 aligns across 8 bases. CDR1 and CDR2 from the germline V gene are WSHSY and SAAADI. This CDR3 has 15 residues. With 6 bases clipped from V and 0 bases from J, the junction kept 4 bases outside the gene matches. The CDR3 sequence is CASSGTGLAKNIQYF. The CDR3 DNA is TGCGCCAGCAGCGGGACAGGCCTAGCCAAAAACATTCAGTACTTC.